These 5 T cell receptor beta chains share one sample of origin, sequenced in a study of Ad26.COV2.S vaccination and SARS-CoV-2 variants. Produced via immunoSEQ multiplex PCR; TCRdb's table is partial and in-frame only. The sample lists 400,000 or so clones, 80% to 90% occurring once. Specified treatment: some 20 received Ad26.COV2.S at low or high dose, single or two shots; several received placebo; per-sample allocation not given. Sampling was done on day 63 after the first vaccine or placebo injection. This specimen consisted of peripheral blood, obtained in a trial of Ad26.COV2.S vaccine versus placebo. Receptors originate from a person aged 18 to 59 who received the Ad26.COV2.S COVID-19 vaccine or a placebo.

V and J are TRBV5-6 and TRBJ1-5; possible D gene TRBD1, 5 bases. The CDR3 loop spans 16 amino acids. CDR1 is SGHDT and CDR2 is YYEEEE in the germline V gene. With 0 bases removed from V and 7 bases from J, the gap between germline ends came to 17 bases. CDR3 coding DNA: TGTGCCAGCAGCTTGGCCGCAGGTCAGGGTTGGCAGCCCCAGCATTTT. Residues: CASSLAAGQGWQPQHF.

The chain combines TRBV9 with TRBJ1-5; unclear D gene. Germline V gene lookup returns CDR1 SGDLS and CDR2 YYNGEE. This CDR3 is 16 amino acids long. V was shortened by 5 bases and J by 0 bases, with 15 bases between the two germline ends. CDR3 bases: TGTGCCAGCAGTCCGGGATCGCCATATAGCAATCAGCCCCAGCATTTT. This gives the protein CASSPGSPYSNQPQHF.

This chain links TRBV7-9 with TRBJ1-6; a possible D gene is TRBD1 (5 bases). Germline assignment: CDR1 SEHNR and CDR2 FQNEAQ (reference sequence). Trimming stripped 4 bases from V and 4 bases from J, with 8 bases between. The CDR3 has 14 amino acids. CDR3 bases: TGTGCCAGCAGCTGGCGGGGGTATAATTCACCCCTCCACTTT. This codes for CASSWRGYNSPLHF.

This clone showed up just a few times. For the CDR3, the DNA is TGTGCCAGCAGCCCCCCTTCCCCTAACTATGGCTACACCTTC. The encoded protein is CASSPPSPNYGYTF. The chain couples TRBV7-8 to TRBJ1-2, with D unclear. This CDR3 region has 14 residues. The V and J ends lost 5 bases and 0 bases respectively, with 10 bases between them. Germline-derived CDR1 and CDR2 are SGHVS and FQNEAQ. The variable domain in full, completed from reference TRBV7-8 and TRBJ1-2, reads GAGVSQSPRYKVAKRGQDVALRCDPISGHVSLFWYQQALGQGPEFLTYFQNEAQLDKSGLPSDRFFAERPEGSVSTLKIQRTQQEDSAVYLCASSPPSPNYGYTFGSGTRLTVV.

Remarks on this clone: A read error may produce the germline difference seen at one junction end. The chain joins TRBV5-4 to TRBJ2-7, with TRBD2 identical over 7 bases. CDR1 and CDR2 (germline): SGHNT, YYREEE (reference sequence). The CDR3 totals 14 residues. CDR3 region: CASSLGGGPYEQYF. For the CDR3, the DNA is TGTGCCAGCAGTTTGGGGGGAGGGCCCTACGAGCAGTACTTC.